These 5 T cell receptor beta chains came from one sample sequenced in a study of glioma-infiltrating T cells after dendritic cell vaccination. Profiling relied on immunoSEQ multiplex PCR, and the TCRdb table lists in-frame clones only, not all of them. In the table there are around 62,000 clones, 82% of which are singletons. This specimen consisted of blood, obtained before dendritic cell vaccination. All receptors come from a human donor with glioblastoma.

The chain links TRBV2 to TRBJ1-5, with TRBD1 matching 9 bases. The germline CDR1 and CDR2 sequences are SNHLY and FYNNEI. Unmatched junction bases numbered 16, after V lost 6 bases and J lost 7 bases. This CDR3 contains 17 residues. The CDR3 sequence: CASRGRDRVRGAQPQHF. The CDR3 region has the DNA TGTGCCAGCAGGGGGCGGGACAGGGTAAGAGGGGCCCAGCCCCAGCATTTT.

J is TRBJ1-6 and V is TRBV27, with D maybe TRBD1 (5 bases). Trimming cost V 6 bases and J 3 bases, with 15 bases left between them. Germline values: CDR1 MNHEY, CDR2 SMNVEV (reference sequence). CDR3 length: 16 residues. The CDR3 DNA follows: TGTGCCAGCAGAACAGAAAGGGGCAACTATAATTCACCCCTCCACTTT. Translating it yields CASRTERGNYNSPLHF.

The J gene is TRBJ2-1, the V gene TRBV19, with 7 nucleotides matching TRBD2. CDR1 and CDR2 (germline): LNHDA, SQIVND (reference sequence). V was pared by 6 bases and J by 6 bases, with 8 bases of the junction left unmatched. This CDR3 has 14 residues. CDR3 loop: CASSQTSWGNEQFF. In DNA form, the CDR3 reads TGTGCCAGTAGCCAGACTAGCTGGGGCAATGAGCAGTTCTTC.

This clone was detected once. The V call is TRBV5-1, the J call TRBJ2-7; D might be TRBD1 (5 bases). Per germline, CDR1 SGHRS and CDR2 YFSETQ. Trimming removed 4 bases from V and 4 bases from J, with 15 bases in between. This CDR3 region has 14 residues. The CDR3 bases are TGCGCCAGCAGCACCCCAGGGAATGGGTACGAGCAGTACTTC. It codes for CASSTPGNGYEQYF.

V usage is TRBV6-1 and J usage is TRBJ1-2; no firm D call. Between the trimmed V and J ends, which lost 1 base and 8 bases, there was a span of 11 bases. The CDR3 extends over 13 amino acids. The germline gives CDR1 MNHNS, CDR2 SASEGT. The CDR3 DNA sequence: TGTGCCAGCAGTGAAGGGCCGGGTAGGGGCTACACCTTC. Translation gives CASSEGPGRGYTF.